The T cell receptor beta chain under discussion was sequenced for a study of T cell clones after liver transplantation. Measured with immunoSEQ multiplex PCR; TCRdb has only the in-frame clones, and not every one. The sample lists tens of thousands of clones, 70% to 80% occurring once. In germline, CDR1 is MGHRA, CDR2 YSYEKL. The CDR3 extends over 12 amino acids. V dropped 6 bases and J dropped 4 bases, with 9 bases sitting between them. The J gene is TRBJ1-1, the V gene TRBV4-1; D ambiguous. The origin of this receptor is a human donor who received a liver transplant. Material: CD4+ T cells from blood, obtained before liver transplant. The CDR3 spells CASSYGGTEAFF. The CDR3 region has the DNA TGCGCCAGCAGTTATGGCGGCACTGAAGCTTTCTTT.